This is a list of T cell receptor beta chains from one sample in a study of shared clonotypes between healthy human individuals. Profiling relied on immunoSEQ multiplex PCR, and the TCRdb table lists in-frame clones only, not all of them. The sample has about 800,000 clones, 90% to 97% seen once. Sequencing used naive CD8+ T cells sorted from blood. The receptors come from a man aged 30 to 45 in good health. The CDR3 runs from the conserved cysteine through the conserved F or W. The D gene is left open where the match is weak. Expanded clones get a size class; other rows say once, few or many, or leave the size out.

-	TRBJ2-2	TRBV29-1	-	TGCAGCGTTGAACTGGACACCGGGGAGCTGTTTTTT	CSVELDTGELFF
-	TRBJ2-7	TRBV5-8	-	TGTGCCAGCAGACCCAGGGGTTCTAGAGAGCAGTACTTC	CASRPRGSREQYF
-	TRBJ2-1	TRBV2	-	TGTGCCAGCAGTGACACACCACAGGGAATCAGGCTACGTGAGCAGTTCTTC	CASSDTPQGIRLREQFF
-	TRBJ2-1	TRBV27	-	TGTGCCAGCAGTTTTCATAACGGTCCCATTGAGCAGTTCTTC	CASSFHNGPIEQFF
-	TRBJ1-1	TRBV5-1	-	TGCGCCAGCAGCTTGAGAGGCCGGGGGGTAAACACTGAAGCTTTCTTT	CASSLRGRGVNTEAFF
-	TRBJ2-1	TRBV4-2	TRBD2	TGTGCCAGCAGCCAAGACAGGACTAGCGGACTCAACAATGAGCAGTTCTTC	CASSQDRTSGLNNEQFF
-	TRBJ2-5	TRBV7-9	TRBD2	TGTGCCAGCAGCTTAGGCGGGGGGGCTACAAGAAAAACCCAGTACTTC	CASSLGGGATRKTQYF
-	TRBJ2-1	TRBV7-2	-	TGTGCCAGCAGCTTAGGCCCGGATCCTTCCTACAATGAGCAGTTCTTC	CASSLGPDPSYNEQFF
once	TRBJ1-1	TRBV5-1	TRBD1	TGCGCCAGCAGCTCTGGACAGGGATTACTGAACACTGAAGCTTTCTTT	CASSSGQGLLNTEAFF
-	TRBJ2-7	TRBV7-8	-	TGTGCCAGCAGCTTAGCGACAGACGAGCAGTACTTC	CASSLATDEQYF
-	TRBJ2-2	TRBV19	TRBD1	TGTGCCAGTTCCCAGGGGGCCGGAACCGGGGAGCTGTTTTTT	CASSQGAGTGELFF
once	TRBJ2-7	TRBV4-1	-	TGCGCCAGCAGCGTTGCCACGGGGATCTACGAGCAGTACTTC	CASSVATGIYEQYF
-	TRBJ2-1	TRBV25-1	-	TGTGCCAGCAGTGTCGGGGCCGCTCAAGAGGGTGAGCAGTTCTTC	CASSVGAAQEGEQFF
-	TRBJ2-7	TRBV25-1	-	TGTGCCAGCAGTGATCTGAGCTCCTACGAGCAGTACTTC	CASSDLSSYEQYF
-	TRBJ2-5	TRBV28	-	TGTGCCAGCAGCACACCAAGACAGACGTACCAAGAGACCCAGTACTTC	CASSTPRQTYQETQYF
-	TRBJ2-1	TRBV29-1	TRBD2	TGCAGCGTTGAGGGACTAGCGGGAGGGCCTAAATCCTACAATGAGCAGTTCTTC	CSVEGLAGGPKSYNEQFF
-	TRBJ1-5	TRBV7-8	-	TGTGCCAGCAGCTTATCGGGCGGAGGTGTGGCGGGGAATCAGCCCCAGCATTTT	CASSLSGGGVAGNQPQHF
-	TRBJ2-5	TRBV7-9	-	TGTGCCAGCAGCATCCTATACAAGGAGACCCAGTACTTC	CASSILYKETQYF
-	TRBJ1-2	TRBV4-1	-	TGCGCCAGCAGCCTTTTCACCGGGACTCAGCGTAGCTATGGCTACACCTTC	CASSLFTGTQRSYGYTF
-	TRBJ2-7	TRBV11-1	-	TGTGCCAGCAGCTCCGGCTACGAGCAGTACTTC	CASSSGYEQYF
-	TRBJ2-2	TRBV5-1	-	TGCGCCAGCAGCCCCTGGACACCCGCGAACACCGGGGAGCTGTTTTTT	CASSPWTPANTGELFF
-	TRBJ2-7	TRBV5-1	TRBD1	TGCGCCAGTCAATTCAGACAGGGTACCTACGAGCAGTACTTC	CASQFRQGTYEQYF
-	TRBJ2-6	TRBV7-9	TRBD1	TGTGCCAGCAGCTTACCGGGACAGGGACGATCTGGGGCCAACGTCCTGACTTTC	CASSLPGQGRSGANVLTF
-	TRBJ2-5	TRBV5-1	-	TGCGCCAGCAGCTTCCGTGTTCGGGGGGCCCTACAAGAGACCCAGTACTTC	CASSFRVRGALQETQYF
-	TRBJ2-7	TRBV29-1	-	TGCAGCGTTGCTAGCCCCGAAACCTACGAGCAGTACTTC	CSVASPETYEQYF
-	TRBJ2-7	TRBV6-1	-	TGTGCCATCGGGGTCGGGACGTTTACTTACGAGCAGTACTTC	CAIGVGTFTYEQYF
many	TRBJ2-7	TRBV2	TRBD1	TGTGCCAGCAGTCGGACAGGCGACTACGAGCAGTACTTC	CASSRTGDYEQYF
-	TRBJ1-1	TRBV5-1	TRBD1	TGCGCCAGCAGCTTGGAACAGGGGCACACTGAAGCTTTCTTT	CASSLEQGHTEAFF